The sequence of this T cell receptor (beta chain) was determined in a study of vaccination effects on CD4 cells after COVID-19. Sequencing in the ViraFEST assay came after antigen-specific CD4+ T cells had been expanded with viral peptide pools, which were used to stimulate PBMC. Isolation of CD4+ T cells took place after 10 days of culture. Vaccine recipients had no previous SARS-CoV-2 infection; their nucleocapsid antibodies were negative. Germline lookup yields CDR1 WNHNN and CDR2 SYGVQD (reference sequence). Deletions cut 5 bases from V and 8 bases from J, with 13 bases between. The CDR3 runs to 13 residues. Sequencing used immunoSEQ multiplex PCR; TCRdb keeps in-frame clones, though not all of them. The profile shows tens of thousands of clones, roughly 73% of them singletons. In its sample, this clone was seen a few times. Its specificity is unknown.

The starting material was CD4+ T cells from PBMCs cultured with HCoV-OC43 spike peptides, obtained before COVID-19 vaccination. Documented subset: HCoV-OC43 spike overlapping peptide pool stimulation. The clonotype originates from a human donor who received a COVID-19 vaccine. The J gene is TRBJ2-4, the V gene TRBV10-1, with a weak D call TRBD2 (6 bases). CDR3 DNA: TGCGCCAGCAGTCCTTTCAGGAGGGACATTCAGTACTTC. Translated: CASSPFRRDIQYF.